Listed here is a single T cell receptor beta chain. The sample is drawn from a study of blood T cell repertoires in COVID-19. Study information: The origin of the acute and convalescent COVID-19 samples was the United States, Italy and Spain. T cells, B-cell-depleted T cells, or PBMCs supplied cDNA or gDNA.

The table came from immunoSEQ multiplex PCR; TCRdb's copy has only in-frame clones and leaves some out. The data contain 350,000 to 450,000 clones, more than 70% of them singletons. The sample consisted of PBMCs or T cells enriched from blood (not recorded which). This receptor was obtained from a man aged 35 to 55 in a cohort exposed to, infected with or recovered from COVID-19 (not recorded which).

CDR3 nucleotides: TGTGCCATATCCGCGGGACAGGGGGCCGAAAAACTGTTTTTT. Translated: CAISAGQGAEKLFF. This chain uses TRBV6-5 with TRBJ1-4, with TRBD1 matching over 12 bases. Germline V CDR1 and CDR2: MNHEY, SVGAGI. CDR3 size: 14 residues. V lost 10 bases and J lost 8; bases outside the gene matches: 8.